What follows are 23 T cell receptor beta chains derived from one specimen sequenced in a study. MiXCR, run by TCRdb on the 5' RACE reads, gives a single entry per CDR3 protein. Of under 45,000 distinct CDR3 sequences detected, roughly a fifth appear once; the ten largest clones hold under 5%. The sorted Tregs were CD4+CD25+CD127-/low cells. Material for sequencing was Tregs sorted from blood. The receptors were gathered from a female donor with breast cancer.

The genes are TRBV2 and TRBJ1-5; the D gene is possibly TRBD1 (5 bases). The V end lost 8 bases, the J end lost 0 bases, and 14 bases lay between the germline ends. The CDR3 runs 15 residues. CDR1 SNHLY and CDR2 FYNNEI come from the germline V gene. The CDR3 sequence is CASVGGPNSNQPQHF. In nucleotides, the CDR3 is TGTGCCAGCGTTGGGGGACCTAATAGCAATCAGCCCCAGCATTTT.

As for this clonotype: A single base separates this from a much larger clone, so it may be a read error. The chain couples TRBV20-1 to TRBJ2-2; a possible D gene is TRBD2 (5 bases). Germline CDR1 and CDR2: DFQATT and SNEGSKA (reference sequence). This CDR3 has 13 amino acids. This CDR3 reads CSARRANTGELSF. The CDR3 region has the DNA TGCAGTGCTAGGCGGGCGAACACCGGGGAGCTGTCTTTT.

The chain's CDR3 is CSAIYPPYGYTF. CDR3 in DNA: TGCAGTGCTATCTACCCCCCATATGGCTACACCTTC. This chain links TRBV20-1 with TRBJ1-2; D unclear. Germline CDR1 reads DFQATT; CDR2 reads SNEGSKA (reference sequence). Between the trimmed V and J ends, which lost 4 bases and 5 bases, there was a span of 11 bases. This CDR3 comprises 12 residues.

In this sample, this clonotype turned up many times. This sequence joins TRBV28 and TRBJ2-5; weak D call: TRBD2 (7 bases). The length of the CDR3 is 15 residues. Trimming shortened V by 4 bases and J by 5 bases, and 17 bases separated the two germline ends. CDR1 MDHEN and CDR2 SYDVKM come from the germline V gene. The CDR3 region is CASSSSRGGWETQYF. The CDR3 bases are TGTGCCAGCAGTTCTAGTAGGGGGGGCTGGGAGACCCAGTACTTC.

This clonotype was observed many times. The chain combines TRBV12-3 or TRBV12-4 with TRBJ2-3; 9 bases match TRBD2. The V and J ends lost 5 bases and 4 bases, in that order; junction bases with no gene match: 7. This CDR3 is built from 15 residues. CDR3 amino acids: CASSNSGSLADTQYF. The DNA of the CDR3 is TGTGCCAGCAGTAATAGCGGGAGTCTCGCAGATACGCAGTATTTT.

At least ten counts were recorded for this clonotype. The genes are TRBV28 and TRBJ2-2; 9 nucleotides align to TRBD2. The CDR3 extends over 16 amino acids. CDR1 is MDHEN, CDR2 SYDVKM, per germline. V was pared by 3 bases and J by 5 bases, with 7 bases of the junction left unmatched. CDR3 DNA sequence: TGTGCCAGCAGTTTGAGTAGCGGGAGATATACCGGGGAGCTGTTTTTT. Amino acids: CASSLSSGRYTGELFF.

To note about this clonotype: It may be a read error: a sequence one base away is much more abundant. V is TRBV15 and J is TRBJ1-1, with no clear D. From germline, CDR1 is LNHNV and CDR2 YYDKDF (reference sequence). The CDR3 covers 15 residues. The CDR3 coding sequence is TGTGCCGCCAGCGGACGAGATCGGGAGAACACTGAAGCTTTCTTT. Translating it yields CAASGRDRENTEAFF.

Note on this clonotype: Possible read error: a much larger clone is one base away. CDR3 loop: CASSRGQGNTEAFF. Here the CDR3 DNA reads TGCGCCAGCAGCCGGGGACAGGGGAACACTGAAGCTTTCTTT. The V and J genes are TRBV4-1 and TRBJ1-1, with 9 nucleotides matching TRBD1. After removal of 4 bases from V and 1 base from J, the junction contained 1 base not matched to a gene. Germline-derived CDR1 and CDR2 are MGHRA and YSYEKL. This CDR3 is built from 14 residues.

About this clonotype itself: One end of the junction does not line up with germline, which may come from a read error. This chain connects TRBV6-2 or TRBV6-3 to TRBJ1-1; D may be TRBD1 (5 bases). Germline CDR1 and CDR2: MNHEY and SVGEGT. This CDR3 region has 17 residues. The CDR3 loop is CASSPLRLRDENTEALF. The DNA for the CDR3 is TGTGCCAGCAGCCCACTCCGACTCCGGGACGAGAACACTGAAGCTCTCTTT.

The J gene is TRBJ1-5, the V gene TRBV28; D is unresolved. The germline V and J ends were trimmed by 5 bases and 4 bases, with 3 bases remaining between them. The CDR3 consists of 11 residues. The germline V gene encodes CDR1 MDHEN and CDR2 SYDVKM. CDR3 protein: CASSVNQPQHF. The CDR3 coding sequence is TGTGCCAGCAGTGTAAATCAGCCCCAGCATTTT.

This clonotype was detected a few times. J is TRBJ2-2 and V is TRBV10-3, with D uncertain. Germline CDR1 and CDR2: ENHRY and SYGVKD. V was cut by 6 bases and J by 0 bases, with 8 bases left in between. The CDR3 totals 14 residues. The CDR3 region has the DNA TGTGCCATCAGAAGAGATGCGAACACCGGGGAGCTGTTTTTT. Residues: CAIRRDANTGELFF.

This clonotype has a handful of counts. This chain uses TRBV7-2 with TRBJ2-5, with 9 bases identical to TRBD2. Germline V gene sequence: CDR1 SGHTA, CDR2 FQGNSA. The V and J ends lost 5 bases and 5 bases, in that order; junction bases with no gene match: 9. The CDR3 has 15 amino acids. CDR3: CASSEGAGGRETQYF. CDR3 DNA: TGTGCCAGCAGCGAAGGTGCGGGAGGGAGGGAGACCCAGTACTTC. The full variable domain, completed using reference TRBV7-2 and TRBJ2-5, is GAGVSQSPSNKVTEKGKDVELRCDPISGHTALYWYRQSLGQGLEFLIYFQGNSAPDKSGLPSDRFSAERTGGSVSTLTIQRTQQEDSAVYLCASSEGAGGRETQYFGPGTRLLVL.

Comments on this clonotype: A read error may be the cause here, since a much bigger clone is one base away. This chain connects TRBV27 to TRBJ1-2; no clear D. The germline gives CDR1 MNHEY, CDR2 SMNVEV (reference sequence). V dropped 5 bases and J dropped 6 bases, with 16 bases sitting between them. There are 14 residues in the CDR3. The CDR3 sequence is CASSRGPHLNGYTF. The CDR3 DNA reads as TGTGCCAGCAGTCGAGGGCCCCACTTGAATGGCTACACCTTC.

There are a few counts of this clonotype. This rearrangement joins TRBV5-1 to TRBJ2-7, with D possibly being TRBD1 or TRBD2 (6 bases each). V lost 6 bases to trimming and J lost 0 bases, with 16 bases between them. The CDR3 is 15 amino acids. CDR1 and CDR2 from the germline V gene are SGHRS and YFSETQ. CDR3 protein: CASTSGGGPSYEQYF. DNA for the CDR3: TGCGCCAGCACCTCCGGAGGGGGGCCCTCCTACGAGCAGTACTTC.

V gene TRBV20-1 combines with J gene TRBJ2-1; TRBD2 agrees at 11 bases. CDR3 size: 15 residues. In germline, CDR1 is DFQATT, CDR2 SNEGSKA (reference sequence). With V trimmed by 3 bases and J by 4 bases, 5 bases remained unmatched. The CDR3 is CSASSGLAEYNEQFF. The CDR3 coding sequence is TGCAGTGCTAGCTCGGGACTAGCGGAGTACAATGAGCAGTTCTTC.

This clonotype turned up a few times. V usage is TRBV30 and J usage is TRBJ2-4, with TRBD2 matching over 15 bases. The length of the CDR3 is 21 residues. In germline, CDR1 is GTSNPN, CDR2 SVGIG (reference sequence). Trimming at V came to 0 bases and at J to 0 bases, leaving 12 bases not matched to a gene. The CDR3 sequence: CAWSVRRGLAGGPPAKNIQYF. CDR3 DNA sequence: TGTGCCTGGAGTGTACGACGAGGACTAGCGGGAGGGCCGCCAGCCAAAAACATTCAGTACTTC.

This clonotype has ten or more counts. V is TRBV27 and J is TRBJ2-7; D is unresolved. The germline V and J ends were trimmed by 3 bases and 0 bases, with 6 bases remaining between them. From germline, CDR1 is MNHEY and CDR2 SMNVEV (reference sequence). There are 13 residues in the CDR3. CDR3 sequence reads: CASSLSGSYEQYF. CDR3 in DNA: TGTGCCAGCAGTTTGTCCGGCTCCTACGAGCAGTACTTC.

This clonotype came up many times. The chain combines TRBV4-2 with TRBJ2-7, with 11 bases matching TRBD2. CDR1 and CDR2 (germline): LGHNA, YNFKEQ. The V gene end was trimmed by 1 base and the J gene end by 2 bases; junction bases not matched to a gene: 7. The CDR3 covers 17 residues. CDR3 nucleotide sequence: TGTGCCAGCAGCCAAGCCTGGACTAGCGGGTCCACCTACGAGCAGTACTTC. Translation: CASSQAWTSGSTYEQYF.

This clonotype was counted between two and nine times. For the CDR3, the DNA is TGTGCCAGCAGTACCAACAGGGGGTCGAAATATGAGCAGTTCTTC. Amino acid sequence: CASSTNRGSKYEQFF. The chain combines TRBV28 with TRBJ2-1; 8 nucleotides line up with TRBD1. The CDR3 spans 15 residues. CDR1 is MDHEN and CDR2 is SYDVKM in the germline V gene. V shed 5 bases, J shed 8 bases, and the junction held 11 bases outside the gene matches.

In the case of this clonotype: This may be a read error: a much more frequent sequence differs by one nucleotide. The chain employs TRBV7-9 and TRBJ2-1; TRBD2 matches at 12 bases. Trimming removed 6 bases from V and 4 bases from J; junction bases left unmatched: 4. The germline gives CDR1 SEHNR, CDR2 FQNEAQ (reference sequence). CDR3 length: 15 residues. The CDR3 loop is CASSHTSGGYNEQFF. As DNA, the CDR3 is TGTGCCAGCAGTCACACTAGCGGGGGGTACAATGAGCAGTTCTTC. Full variable domain (rest looked up from reference TRBV7-9 and TRBJ2-1): DTGVSQNPRHKITKRGQNVTFRCDPISEHNRLYWYRQTLGQGPEFLTYFQNEAQLEKSRLLSDRFSAERPKGSFSTLEIQRTEQGDSAMYLCASSHTSGGYNEQFFGPGTRLTVL.

This clonotype was seen a single time. Germline and junction disagree at one end, which may indicate a read error. The chain combines TRBV2 with TRBJ2-7, with 8 bases that match TRBD2. This CDR3 contains 14 residues. Germline assignment: CDR1 SNHLY and CDR2 FYNNEI. The CDR3, as DNA: TGTGCCTGCAGGAGCGGGACTAGTGACCACGAGCAGTACTTC. Amino acids: CACRSGTSDHEQYF.

By share, this clonotype ranks as medium-sized (0.01 to 0.1%). V gene TRBV4-1 combines with J gene TRBJ2-7, with D tentatively TRBD2 (5 bases). Germline V gene sequence: CDR1 MGHRA, CDR2 YSYEKL. V gave up 0 bases and J gave up 9 bases, with 9 bases separating them. This CDR3 region has 12 residues. Here the CDR3 DNA reads TGCGCCAGCAGCCAAGATGAGGGTGGGCAGTACTTC. Translating gives CASSQDEGGQYF.

The rearrangement links TRBV27 to TRBJ1-1; TRBD1 agrees at 8 bases. Germline trimming cut 3 bases from V and 0 bases from J; bases unmatched to any gene: 9. Germline CDR1 reads MNHEY; CDR2 reads SMNVEV (reference sequence). The CDR3 loop spans 17 amino acids. CDR3 region: CASSFRAGRGLNTEAFF. CDR3 DNA sequence: TGTGCCAGCAGTTTTAGAGCTGGCAGGGGGCTGAACACTGAAGCTTTCTTT.